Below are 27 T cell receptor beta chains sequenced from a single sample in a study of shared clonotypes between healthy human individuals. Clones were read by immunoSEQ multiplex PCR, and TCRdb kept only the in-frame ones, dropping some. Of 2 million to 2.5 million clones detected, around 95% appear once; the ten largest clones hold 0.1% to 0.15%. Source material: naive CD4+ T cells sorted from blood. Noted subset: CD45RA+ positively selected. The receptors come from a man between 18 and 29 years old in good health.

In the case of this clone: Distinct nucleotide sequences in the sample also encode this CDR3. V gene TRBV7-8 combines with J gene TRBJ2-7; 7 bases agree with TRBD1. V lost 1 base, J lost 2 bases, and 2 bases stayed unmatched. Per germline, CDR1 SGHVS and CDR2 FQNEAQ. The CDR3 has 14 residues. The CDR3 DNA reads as TGTGCCAGCAGCTTAGGCCAGGGGGCCTACGAGCAGTACTTC. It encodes CASSLGQGAYEQYF.

CDR3 nucleotide sequence: TGTGCCAGCAGTCGAGAGTCGGGTATAGTTACCGGGGAGCTGTTTTTT. Protein product: CASSRESGIVTGELFF. The chain has TRBV27 and TRBJ2-2; D is ambiguous. The CDR3 has 16 amino acids. The germline CDR1 and CDR2 sequences are MNHEY and SMNVEV (reference sequence). With 5 bases removed from V and 5 bases from J, the gap between germline ends came to 18 bases.

CDR3 in amino acids: CASSRLTSGSSDEQYF. The CDR3 bases are TGTGCCAGCAGCCGACTCACTAGCGGGAGTAGCGACGAGCAGTACTTC. V usage is TRBV5-6 and J usage is TRBJ2-7, with 11 nucleotides matching TRBD2. V shed 4 bases, J shed 5 bases, and the junction held 11 bases outside the gene matches. The CDR3 length is 16 residues. Per the germline V gene, CDR1 is SGHDT and CDR2 is YYEEEE.

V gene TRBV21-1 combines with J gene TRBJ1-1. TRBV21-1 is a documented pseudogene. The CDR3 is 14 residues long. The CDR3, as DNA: TGTGCCAGCAGCAAAGGGGCGGGTAACACTGAAGCTTTCTTT. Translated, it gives CASSKGAGNTEAFF.

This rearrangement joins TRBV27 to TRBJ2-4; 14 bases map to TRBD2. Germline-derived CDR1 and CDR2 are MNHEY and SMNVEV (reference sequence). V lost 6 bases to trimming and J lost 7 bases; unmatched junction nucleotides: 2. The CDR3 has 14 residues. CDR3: CASRGLAGVNIQYF. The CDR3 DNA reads TGTGCCAGCAGGGGACTAGCGGGAGTTAACATTCAGTACTTC.

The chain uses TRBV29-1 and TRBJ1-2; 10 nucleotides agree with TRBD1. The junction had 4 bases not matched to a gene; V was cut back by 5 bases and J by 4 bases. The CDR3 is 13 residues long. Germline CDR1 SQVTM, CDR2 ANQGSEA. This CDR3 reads CSVPGTGAYGYTF. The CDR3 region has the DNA TGCAGCGTTCCCGGGACAGGGGCCTATGGCTACACCTTC.

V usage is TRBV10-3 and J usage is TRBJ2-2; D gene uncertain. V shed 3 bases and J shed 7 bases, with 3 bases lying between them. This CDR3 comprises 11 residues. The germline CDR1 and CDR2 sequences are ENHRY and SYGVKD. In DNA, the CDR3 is TGTGCCATCAGTGAAGTCGGGGAGCTGTTTTTT. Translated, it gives CAISEVGELFF.

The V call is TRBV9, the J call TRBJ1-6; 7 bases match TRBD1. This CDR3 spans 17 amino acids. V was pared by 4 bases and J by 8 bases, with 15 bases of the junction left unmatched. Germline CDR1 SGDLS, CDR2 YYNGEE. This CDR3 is CASSPTPRGQQDSPLHF. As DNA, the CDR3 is TGTGCCAGCAGCCCCACCCCGCGGGGACAGCAAGATTCACCCCTCCACTTT.

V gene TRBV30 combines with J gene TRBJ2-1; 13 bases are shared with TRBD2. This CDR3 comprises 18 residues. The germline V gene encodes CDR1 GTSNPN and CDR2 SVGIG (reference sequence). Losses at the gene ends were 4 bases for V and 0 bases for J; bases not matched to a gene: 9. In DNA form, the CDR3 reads TGTGCCTGGACCGGGACTAGGACTAGCGGGAGCTCCTACAATGAGCAGTTCTTC. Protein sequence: CAWTGTRTSGSSYNEQFF.

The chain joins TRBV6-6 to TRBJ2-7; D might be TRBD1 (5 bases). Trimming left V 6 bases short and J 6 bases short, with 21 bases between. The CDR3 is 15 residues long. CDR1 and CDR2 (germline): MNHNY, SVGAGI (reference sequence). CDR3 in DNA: TGTGCCAGCAGGCCTCGCGGCAGGGCTCCCTTCGAGCAGTACTTC. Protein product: CASRPRGRAPFEQYF.

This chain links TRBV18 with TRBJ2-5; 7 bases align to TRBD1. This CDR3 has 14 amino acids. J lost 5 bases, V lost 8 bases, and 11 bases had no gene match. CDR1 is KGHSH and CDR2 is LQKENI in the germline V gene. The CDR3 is CASASTGVTETQYF. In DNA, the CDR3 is TGTGCCAGCGCTTCAACAGGGGTAACCGAGACCCAGTACTTC. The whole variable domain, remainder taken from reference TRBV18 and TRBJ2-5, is NAGVMQNPRHLVRRRGQEARLRCSPMKGHSHVYWYRQLPEEGLKFMVYLQKENIIDESGMPKERFSAEFPKEGPSILRIQQVVRGDSAAYFCASASTGVTETQYFGPGTRLLVL.

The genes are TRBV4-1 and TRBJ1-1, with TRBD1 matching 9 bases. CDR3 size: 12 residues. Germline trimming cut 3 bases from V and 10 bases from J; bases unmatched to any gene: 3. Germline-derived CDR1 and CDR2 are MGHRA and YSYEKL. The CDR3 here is CASSHRQGVAFF. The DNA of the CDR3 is TGCGCCAGCAGCCACCGACAGGGGGTAGCTTTCTTT.

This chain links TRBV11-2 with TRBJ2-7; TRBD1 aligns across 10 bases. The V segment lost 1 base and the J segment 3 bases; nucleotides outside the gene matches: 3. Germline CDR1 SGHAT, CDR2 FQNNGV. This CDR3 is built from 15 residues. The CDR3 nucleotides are TGTGCCAGCAGCTTAGGCGGGACAGGGGTCTACGAGCAGTACTTC. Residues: CASSLGGTGVYEQYF.

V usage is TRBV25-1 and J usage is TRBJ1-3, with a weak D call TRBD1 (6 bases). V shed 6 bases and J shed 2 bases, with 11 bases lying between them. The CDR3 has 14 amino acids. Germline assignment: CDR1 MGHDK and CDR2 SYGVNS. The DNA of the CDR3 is TGTGCCAGCAGGAGGGCAGGGGCTGGAAACACCATATATTTT. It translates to CASRRAGAGNTIYF.

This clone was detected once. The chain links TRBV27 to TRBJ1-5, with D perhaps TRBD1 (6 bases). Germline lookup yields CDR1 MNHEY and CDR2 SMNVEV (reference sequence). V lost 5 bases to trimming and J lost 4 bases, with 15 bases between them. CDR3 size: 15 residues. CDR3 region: CASSRTGLRNQPQHF. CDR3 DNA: TGTGCCAGCAGTCGTACAGGGCTGAGAAATCAGCCCCAGCATTTT.

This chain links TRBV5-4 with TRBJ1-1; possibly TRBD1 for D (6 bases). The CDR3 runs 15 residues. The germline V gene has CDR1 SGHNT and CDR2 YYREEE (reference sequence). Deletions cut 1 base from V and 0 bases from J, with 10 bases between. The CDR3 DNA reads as TGTGCCAGCAGCTTGCCGGGGGCCATGAACACTGAAGCTTTCTTT. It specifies CASSLPGAMNTEAFF.

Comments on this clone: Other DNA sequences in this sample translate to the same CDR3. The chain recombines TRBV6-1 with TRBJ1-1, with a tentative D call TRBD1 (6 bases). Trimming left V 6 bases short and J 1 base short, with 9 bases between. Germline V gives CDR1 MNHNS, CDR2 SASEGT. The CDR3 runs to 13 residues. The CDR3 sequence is CASRGGGNTEAFF. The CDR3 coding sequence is TGTGCCAGCAGGGGAGGGGGGAACACTGAAGCTTTCTTT.

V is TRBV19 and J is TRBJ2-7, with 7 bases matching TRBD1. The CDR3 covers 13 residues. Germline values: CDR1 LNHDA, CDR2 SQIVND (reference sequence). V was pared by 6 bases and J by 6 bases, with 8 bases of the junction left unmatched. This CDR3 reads CASSNRQGTEQYF. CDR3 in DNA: TGTGCCAGTAGCAATCGACAGGGAACCGAGCAGTACTTC.

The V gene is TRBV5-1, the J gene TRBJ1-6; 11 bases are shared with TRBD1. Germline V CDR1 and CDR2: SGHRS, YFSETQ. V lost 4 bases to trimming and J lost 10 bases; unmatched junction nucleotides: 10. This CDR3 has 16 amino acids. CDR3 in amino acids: CASSPRTGGASSPLHF. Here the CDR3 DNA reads TGCGCCAGCAGCCCGAGGACAGGGGGCGCGTCATCACCCCTCCACTTT.

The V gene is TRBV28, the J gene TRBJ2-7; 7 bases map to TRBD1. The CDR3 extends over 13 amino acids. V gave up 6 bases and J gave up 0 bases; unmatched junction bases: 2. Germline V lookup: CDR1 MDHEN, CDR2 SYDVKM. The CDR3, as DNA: TGTGCCAGCAGGAGACAGGGCTCCTACGAGCAGTACTTC. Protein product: CASRRQGSYEQYF. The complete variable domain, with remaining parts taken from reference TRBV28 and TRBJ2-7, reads DVKVTQSSRYLVKRTGEKVFLECVQDMDHENMFWYRQDPGLGLRLIYFSYDVKMKEKGDIPEGYSVSREKKERFSLILESASTNQTSMYLCASRRQGSYEQYFGPGTRLTVT.

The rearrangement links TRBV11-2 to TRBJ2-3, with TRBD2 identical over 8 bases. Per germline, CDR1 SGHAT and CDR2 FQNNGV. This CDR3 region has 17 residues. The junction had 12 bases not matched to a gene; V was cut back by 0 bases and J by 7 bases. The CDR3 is CASSLEPPGGGVNTQYF. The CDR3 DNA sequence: TGTGCCAGCAGCTTAGAACCACCGGGGGGGGGCGTGAATACGCAGTATTTT. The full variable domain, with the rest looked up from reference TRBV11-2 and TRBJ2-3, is EAGVAQSPRYKIIEKRQSVAFWCNPISGHATLYWYQQILGQGPKLLIQFQNNGVVDDSQLPKDRFSAERLKGVDSTLKIQPAKLEDSAVYLCASSLEPPGGGVNTQYFGPGTRLTVL.

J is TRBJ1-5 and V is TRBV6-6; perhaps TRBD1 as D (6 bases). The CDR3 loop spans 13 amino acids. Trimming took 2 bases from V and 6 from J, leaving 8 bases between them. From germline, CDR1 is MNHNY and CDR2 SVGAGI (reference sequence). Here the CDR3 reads CASSYGGLQPQHF. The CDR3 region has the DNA TGTGCCAGCAGTTACGGGGGGCTTCAGCCCCAGCATTTT.

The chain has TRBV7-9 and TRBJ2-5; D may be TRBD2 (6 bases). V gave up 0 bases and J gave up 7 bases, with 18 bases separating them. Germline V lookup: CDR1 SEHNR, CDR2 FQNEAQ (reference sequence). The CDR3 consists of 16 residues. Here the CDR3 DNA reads TGTGCCAGCAGCTTAGCGGTGATCGCGGGGCAGGGGACCCAGTACTTC. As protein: CASSLAVIAGQGTQYF.

The CDR3 loop is CASRTNQQGNDEQYF. In nucleotides, the CDR3 is TGTGCCAGCCGTACTAATCAACAGGGAAACGACGAGCAGTACTTC. V usage is TRBV6-5 and J usage is TRBJ2-7; maybe TRBD1 (6 bases). V was shortened by 8 bases and J by 5 bases, with 22 bases between the two germline ends. Germline CDR1 is MNHEY and CDR2 is SVGAGI. The CDR3 has 15 residues.

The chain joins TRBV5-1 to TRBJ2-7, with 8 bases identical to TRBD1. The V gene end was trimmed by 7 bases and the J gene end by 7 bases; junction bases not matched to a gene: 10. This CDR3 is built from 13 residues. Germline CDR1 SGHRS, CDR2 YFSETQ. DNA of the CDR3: TGCGCCAGCCGAGAGACAGGGGCGAGGGAGCAGTACTTC. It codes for CASRETGAREQYF.

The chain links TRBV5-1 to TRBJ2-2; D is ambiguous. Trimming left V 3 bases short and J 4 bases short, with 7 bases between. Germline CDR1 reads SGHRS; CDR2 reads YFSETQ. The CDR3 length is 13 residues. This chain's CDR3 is CASSSAVTGELFF. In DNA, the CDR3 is TGCGCCAGCAGCTCAGCTGTCACCGGGGAGCTGTTTTTT.

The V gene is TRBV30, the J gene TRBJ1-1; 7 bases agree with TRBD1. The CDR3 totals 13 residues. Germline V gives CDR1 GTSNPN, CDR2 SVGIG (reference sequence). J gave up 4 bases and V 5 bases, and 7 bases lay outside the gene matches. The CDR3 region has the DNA TGTGCCTGGGCCGGGACAGAGGGCACTGAAGCTTTCTTT. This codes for CAWAGTEGTEAFF.